The clone carrying this T cell receptor (beta chain) turned up a few times. Treatment: PENTA 11 planned treatment interruption arm or continuous ART arm. Germline lookup yields CDR1 SGHRS and CDR2 YFSETQ. This CDR3 contains 13 residues. Between the trimmed V and J ends, which lost 3 bases and 13 bases, there was a span of 19 bases. The sample originates from a study of HIV-infected children after antiretroviral therapy interruption. Study-wide background: Children had CD4+ above 500, viral load below 50 copies/ml, either treatment arm.

A 3' RACE protocol on RNA, with unique molecular identifiers, produced the TCR library. Via MiXCR, TCRdb re-called the 3' RACE reads, giving one row per CDR3 protein. The sample yields about 89,000 distinct CDR3 sequences, 6% to 8.5% seen once. Sequencing was performed on CD45RA+ CD4+ T cells from PBMCs, pooled from several time points, taken from a donor given antiretroviral therapy, either interrupted or continuous. Subset here: naive CD4+ CD45RA+ CD45RO- T cells. This TCR was recovered from a pool of human donors with HIV. The chain combines TRBV5-1 with TRBJ1-2; D is perhaps TRBD1 (5 bases). CDR3 residues: CASSSNDEGTGTF. The CDR3 DNA reads TGCGCCAGCAGCTCAAATGATGAAGGGACCGGCACCTTC.